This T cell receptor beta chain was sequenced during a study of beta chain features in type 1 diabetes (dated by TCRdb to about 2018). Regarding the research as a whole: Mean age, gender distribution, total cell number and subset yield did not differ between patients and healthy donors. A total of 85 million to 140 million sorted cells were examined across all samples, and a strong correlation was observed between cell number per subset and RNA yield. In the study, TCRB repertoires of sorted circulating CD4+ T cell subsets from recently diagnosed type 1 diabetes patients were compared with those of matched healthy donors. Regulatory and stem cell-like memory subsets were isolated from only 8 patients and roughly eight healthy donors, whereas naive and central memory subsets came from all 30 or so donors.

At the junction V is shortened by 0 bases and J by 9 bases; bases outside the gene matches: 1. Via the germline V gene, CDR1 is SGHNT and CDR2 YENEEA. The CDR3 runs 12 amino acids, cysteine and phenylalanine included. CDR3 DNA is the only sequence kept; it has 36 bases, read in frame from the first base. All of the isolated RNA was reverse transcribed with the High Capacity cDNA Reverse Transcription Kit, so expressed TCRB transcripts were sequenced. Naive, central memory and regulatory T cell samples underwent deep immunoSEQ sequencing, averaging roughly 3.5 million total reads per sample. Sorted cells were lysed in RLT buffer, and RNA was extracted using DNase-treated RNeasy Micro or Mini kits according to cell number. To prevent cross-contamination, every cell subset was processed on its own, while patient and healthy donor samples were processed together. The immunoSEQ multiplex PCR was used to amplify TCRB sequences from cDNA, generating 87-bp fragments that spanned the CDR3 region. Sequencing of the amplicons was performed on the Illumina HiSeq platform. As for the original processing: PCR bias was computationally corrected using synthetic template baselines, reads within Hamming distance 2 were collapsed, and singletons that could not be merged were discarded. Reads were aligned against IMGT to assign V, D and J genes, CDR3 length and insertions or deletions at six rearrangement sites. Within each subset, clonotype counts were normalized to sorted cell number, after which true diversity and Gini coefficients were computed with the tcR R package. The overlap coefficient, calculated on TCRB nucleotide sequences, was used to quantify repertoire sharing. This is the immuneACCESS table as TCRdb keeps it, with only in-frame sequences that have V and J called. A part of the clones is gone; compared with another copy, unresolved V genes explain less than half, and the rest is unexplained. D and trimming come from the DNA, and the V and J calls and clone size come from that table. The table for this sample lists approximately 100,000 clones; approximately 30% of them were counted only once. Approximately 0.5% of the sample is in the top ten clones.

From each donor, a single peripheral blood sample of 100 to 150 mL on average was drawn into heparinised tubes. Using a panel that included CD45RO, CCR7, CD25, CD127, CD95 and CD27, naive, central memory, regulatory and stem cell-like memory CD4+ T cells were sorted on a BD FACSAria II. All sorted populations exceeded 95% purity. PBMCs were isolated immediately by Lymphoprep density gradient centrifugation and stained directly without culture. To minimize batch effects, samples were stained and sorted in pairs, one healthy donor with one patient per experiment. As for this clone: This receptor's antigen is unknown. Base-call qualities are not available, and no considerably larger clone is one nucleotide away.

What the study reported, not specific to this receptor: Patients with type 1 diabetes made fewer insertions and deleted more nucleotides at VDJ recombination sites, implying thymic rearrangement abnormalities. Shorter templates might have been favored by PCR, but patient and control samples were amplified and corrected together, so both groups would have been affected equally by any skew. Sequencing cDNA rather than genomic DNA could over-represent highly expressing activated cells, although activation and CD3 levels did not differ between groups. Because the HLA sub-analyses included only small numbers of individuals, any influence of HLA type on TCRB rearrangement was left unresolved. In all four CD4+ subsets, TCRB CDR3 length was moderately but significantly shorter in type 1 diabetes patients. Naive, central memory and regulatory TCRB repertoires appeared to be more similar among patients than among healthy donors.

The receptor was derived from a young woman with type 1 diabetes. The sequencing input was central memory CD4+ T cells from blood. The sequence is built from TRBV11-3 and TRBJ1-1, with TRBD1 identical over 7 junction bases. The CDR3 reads CASSLDRGKAFF. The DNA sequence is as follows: TGTGCCAGCAGCTTAGACAGGGGGAAAGCTTTCTTT.